The rows below give T cell receptor beta chains drawn from one sample of a study of a mutant IDH1 vaccine in newly diagnosed glioma. These TCRs' antigens remain unknown. The repertoire was sequenced with immunoSEQ multiplex PCR; TCRdb's copy has only in-frame clones and lacks some. The sample lists fewer than 30,000 clones; roughly 83% were seen once. The source material was PBMCs, sampled from a glioma patient whose treatment included an IDH1 peptide vaccine. The receptors were gathered from a man aged 25 to 45 with glioma. Both conserved end residues are part of each CDR3. The order of the fields is D gene, clone size, V gene, J gene, CDR3 protein, CDR3 DNA. A D gene is named only where the DNA matches it firmly. Size is stated for part of the rows, as once, few or many counts, or as a class when the clone is expanded.

D: -
size: -
V: TRBV5-1
J: TRBJ1-5
CDR3: CASSLGGARNQPQHF
DNA: TGCGCCAGCAGCTTGGGAGGGGCCCGCAATCAGCCCCAGCATTTT

D: -
size: -
V: TRBV10-3
J: TRBJ2-7
CDR3: CAISEPTVGRYEQYF
DNA: TGTGCCATCAGTGAGCCCACGGTAGGGCGATACGAGCAGTACTTC

D: -
size: -
V: TRBV20-1
J: TRBJ1-2
CDR3: CSASYDYGYTF
DNA: TGCAGTGCTAGTTACGACTATGGCTACACCTTC

D: -
size: -
V: TRBV19
J: TRBJ2-7
CDR3: CASSMGYEQYF
DNA: TGTGCCAGTAGTATGGGGTACGAGCAGTACTTC

D: -
size: few
V: TRBV19
J: TRBJ2-5
CDR3: CASSKPGLGETQYF
DNA: TGTGCCAGTAGTAAGCCAGGGTTGGGGGAGACCCAGTACTTC

D: -
size: -
V: TRBV7-8
J: TRBJ2-5
CDR3: CASEGEGQETQYF
DNA: TGTGCCAGCGAAGGAGAGGGCCAAGAGACCCAGTACTTC

D: TRBD1
size: -
V: TRBV2
J: TRBJ2-7
CDR3: CASSEGQGGTYEQYF
DNA: TGTGCCAGCAGTGAGGGACAGGGAGGGACCTACGAGCAGTACTTC

D: -
size: -
V: TRBV25-1
J: TRBJ2-1
CDR3: CASSVRKGNEQFF
DNA: TGTGCCAGCAGTGTCAGGAAGGGGAATGAGCAGTTCTTC

D: -
size: -
V: TRBV6-5
J: TRBJ1-5
CDR3: CASSSGQSGGPQHF
DNA: TGTGCCAGCAGTTCCGGACAGTCCGGGGGGCCCCAGCATTTT

D: -
size: -
V: TRBV18
J: TRBJ2-7
CDR3: CASSPWGRPYEQYF
DNA: TGTGCCAGCTCACCCTGGGGTCGTCCCTACGAGCAGTACTTC

D: -
size: -
V: TRBV4-1
J: TRBJ1-2
CDR3: CASSQLTGTYGYTF
DNA: TGCGCCAGCAGCCAGTTAACCGGTACCTATGGCTACACCTTC

D: -
size: -
V: TRBV10-3
J: TRBJ1-5
CDR3: CAISESAAADQPQHF
DNA: TGTGCCATCAGTGAGTCGGCGGCAGCCGATCAGCCCCAGCATTTT

D: TRBD2
size: -
V: TRBV5-4
J: TRBJ2-1
CDR3: CASSSGTSGHISEINEQFF
DNA: TGTGCCAGCAGCTCCGGGACTAGCGGGCATATCTCTGAGATCAATGAGCAGTTCTTC